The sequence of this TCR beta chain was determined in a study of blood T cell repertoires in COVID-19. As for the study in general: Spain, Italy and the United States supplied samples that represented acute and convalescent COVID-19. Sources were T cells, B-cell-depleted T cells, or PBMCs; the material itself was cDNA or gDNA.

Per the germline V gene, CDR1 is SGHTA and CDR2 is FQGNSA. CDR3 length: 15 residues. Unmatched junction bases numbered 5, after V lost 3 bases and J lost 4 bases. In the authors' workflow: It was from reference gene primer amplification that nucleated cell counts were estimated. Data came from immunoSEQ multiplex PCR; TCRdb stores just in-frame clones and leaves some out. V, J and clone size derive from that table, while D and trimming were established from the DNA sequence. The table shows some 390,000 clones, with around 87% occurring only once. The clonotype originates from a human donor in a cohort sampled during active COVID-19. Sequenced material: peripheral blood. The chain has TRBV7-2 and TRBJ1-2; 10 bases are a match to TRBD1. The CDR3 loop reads CASSLTGGYVYGYTF. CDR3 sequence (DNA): TGTGCCAGCAGCTTGACAGGGGGCTATGTCTATGGCTACACCTTC.